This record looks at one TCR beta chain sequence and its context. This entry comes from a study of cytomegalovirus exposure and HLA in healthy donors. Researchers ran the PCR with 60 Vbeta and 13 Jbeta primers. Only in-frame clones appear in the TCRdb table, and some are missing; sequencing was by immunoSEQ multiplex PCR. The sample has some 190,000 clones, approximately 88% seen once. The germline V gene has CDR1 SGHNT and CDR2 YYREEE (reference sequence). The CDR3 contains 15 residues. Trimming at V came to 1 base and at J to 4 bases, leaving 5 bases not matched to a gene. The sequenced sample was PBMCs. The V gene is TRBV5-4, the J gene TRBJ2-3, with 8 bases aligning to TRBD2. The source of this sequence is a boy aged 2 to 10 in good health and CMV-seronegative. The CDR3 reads CASSLRAGVADTQYF. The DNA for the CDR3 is TGTGCCAGCAGCTTGAGAGCGGGGGTGGCAGATACGCAGTATTTT.